The 5 T cell receptor beta chains listed next were all sequenced from one sample in a study of blood T cell repertoires in COVID-19. Data came from immunoSEQ multiplex PCR; TCRdb stores just in-frame clones and leaves some out. The table has approximately 240,000 clones, around 90% seen once. The sample taken for sequencing was peripheral blood. The receptors come from a woman aged 18-29 years who had recovered from COVID-19.

This chain joins TRBV10-3 and TRBJ1-1; perhaps TRBD1 as D (6 bases). With 6 bases removed from V and 5 bases from J, the gap between germline ends came to 19 bases. Germline lookup yields CDR1 ENHRY and CDR2 SYGVKD. The CDR3 is 15 amino acids. The CDR3 nucleotides are TGTGCCATCAGATCCTGGCAGCCGACAGGTACTGAAGCTTTCTTT. As protein: CAIRSWQPTGTEAFF.

This chain uses TRBV9 with TRBJ2-3, with D possibly TRBD2 on 5 matching bases. The CDR3 is 15 residues long. The germline V gene encodes CDR1 SGDLS and CDR2 YYNGEE. Deletions cut 5 bases from V and 0 bases from J, with 13 bases between. For the CDR3, the DNA is TGTGCCAGCAGTGGGTTTAGCGCAAGCACAGATACGCAGTATTTT. Residues: CASSGFSASTDTQYF.

The J gene is TRBJ2-7, the V gene TRBV30; 7 nucleotides match TRBD2. V shed 2 bases and J 4 bases; nucleotides not matched to a gene: 8. The CDR3 covers 14 residues. CDR1 and CDR2 from the germline V gene are GTSNPN and SVGIG (reference sequence). This chain's CDR3 is CAWSLGGSRYEQYF. CDR3 nucleotide sequence: TGTGCCTGGAGTCTGGGCGGGAGTCGATACGAGCAGTACTTC.

This clone was seen once. The V gene is TRBV2, the J gene TRBJ1-2, with 7 bases matching TRBD1. The CDR3 is 13 residues long. V lost 7 bases and J lost 4; bases outside the gene matches: 6. From germline, CDR1 is SNHLY and CDR2 FYNNEI. The CDR3 region is CASNYRGSYGYTF. The CDR3 DNA follows: TGTGCCAGCAACTACAGGGGTAGCTATGGCTACACCTTC.

The chain carries TRBV7-2 and TRBJ1-5, with no clear D. V lost 1 base, J lost 3 bases, and 10 bases lay in between. This CDR3 is 15 amino acids long. Germline CDR1 is SGHTA and CDR2 is FQGNSA. As DNA, the CDR3 is TGTGCCAGCAGCTTAGATGTCAGACTCAATCAGCCCCAGCATTTT. This encodes CASSLDVRLNQPQHF.